The rows below give T cell receptor beta chains drawn from one sample of a study of a mutant IDH1 vaccine in newly diagnosed glioma. No antigen has been assigned to these receptors. Repertoires were generated with immunoSEQ multiplex PCR, while TCRdb's copy carries only in-frame clones and drops some. The table lists about 53,000 clones, around 84% of them singletons. The specimen was PBMCs, collected from a glioma patient whose treatment included an IDH1 peptide vaccine. These receptors came from a woman in her forties or fifties with glioma. Each CDR3 is given with its conserved first and last residue. The order of the fields is clone size, V gene, D gene, J gene, CDR3 DNA, CDR3 protein. A D gene is named only where the DNA matches it firmly. Size is stated for part of the rows, as once, few or many counts, or as a class when the clone is expanded.

-	TRBV28	-	TRBJ2-1	TGTGCCAGCAGTCCTCCGGTAGGGCGCGATGAGCAGTTCTTC	CASSPPVGRDEQFF
-	TRBV6-4	-	TRBJ2-2	TGTGCCAGCAGTGAATTCCCAGTCCGAAGGACCGGGGAGCTGTTTTTT	CASSEFPVRRTGELFF
-	TRBV4-1	-	TRBJ1-5	TGCGCCAGCAGCCAAGATTCCCCGGCCCTGCCCCAGCATTTT	CASSQDSPALPQHF
-	TRBV11-2	TRBD1	TRBJ1-3	TGTGCCAGCAGCTTCAATATACAGGGGGCTTTCGATGGAAACACCATATATTTT	CASSFNIQGAFDGNTIYF
-	TRBV30	TRBD1	TRBJ2-6	TGTGCCTGGAGAGGAGGGGACAGGACCTCTGGGGCCAACGTCCTGACTTTC	CAWRGGDRTSGANVLTF
-	TRBV6-5	TRBD1	TRBJ1-1	TGTGCCAGCAGGACCGGACAGGGGGTGACTGAAGCTTTCTTT	CASRTGQGVTEAFF
-	TRBV5-1	-	TRBJ2-2	TGCGCCAGCCGATTCGGCGGGGACACCGGGGAGCTGTTTTTT	CASRFGGDTGELFF
-	TRBV2	-	TRBJ2-4	TGTGCCAGCAGTGGTGGCGGGGTCGGATCCAAAAACATTCAGTACTTC	CASSGGGVGSKNIQYF
few	TRBV5-1	-	TRBJ1-5	TGCGCCAGCAGCACCGGACAACTCAATCAGCCCCAGCATTTT	CASSTGQLNQPQHF
-	TRBV6-1	-	TRBJ2-7	TGTGCCAGCCGGATGGACTGGCAGAGCCCCTACGAGCAGTACTTC	CASRMDWQSPYEQYF
-	TRBV5-4	-	TRBJ1-3	TGTGCCAGCAGCCCCGGGGGGTTGGCAGGAAACACCATATATTTT	CASSPGGLAGNTIYF
-	TRBV9	-	TRBJ2-5	TGTGCCAGCAGCGTTGACAGGTACCAAGAGACCCAGTACTTC	CASSVDRYQETQYF
once	TRBV6-4	-	TRBJ1-6	TGTGCCAGCAGCGCCGGGCCGAATAATTCACCCCTCCACTTT	CASSAGPNNSPLHF
-	TRBV9	-	TRBJ2-5	TGTGCCAGCAGCGTTGGGGCCCGGGAGACCCAGTACTTC	CASSVGARETQYF
-	TRBV7-2	TRBD2	TRBJ2-7	TGTGCCAGCAGCTTAGTTATTGTAGCGGGGAGCGTCTACGAGCAGTACTTC	CASSLVIVAGSVYEQYF
-	TRBV23-1	TRBD1	TRBJ1-6	TGCGCCAGCAGTCATGACCTAGGACAGGGGTATAATTCACCCCTCCACTTT	CASSHDLGQGYNSPLHF